A single sample gave rise to the 31 T cell receptor beta chains below, sequenced in a study of T cell changes during pregnancy in multiple sclerosis. The method was immunoSEQ multiplex PCR; TCRdb's version includes in-frame clones alone and lacks a portion of them. The sample includes about 73,000 clones, about nine tenths of them seen just once. The specimen was peripheral blood, collected after pregnancy. Source of these receptors: a female donor in good health, enrolled as a control in a pregnancy study.

J is TRBJ2-1 and V is TRBV4-3; weak D call: TRBD1 (7 bases). This CDR3 comprises 17 residues. Germline V CDR1 and CDR2: LGHNA, YSLEER. The V end was cut by 4 bases, the J end by 3 bases, with 19 bases between. In nucleotides, the CDR3 is TGCGCCAGCAGCCTCACCTTCAGGGGGGCCATCTACAATGAGCAGTTCTTC. Protein: CASSLTFRGAIYNEQFF.

The J gene is TRBJ2-5, the V gene TRBV6-5, with D possibly being TRBD1 (5 bases). Near its end, the DNA agrees better with TRBJ2-7, so the J call may be wrong. CDR3 length: 14 amino acids. Germline-derived CDR1 and CDR2 are MNHEY and SVGAGI. Here the CDR3 DNA reads TGTGCCAGCAGTCCCAGGGAAAGCTCCTACGAGCAGTACTTC. Protein product: CASSPRESSYEQYF.

This chain connects TRBV4-1 to TRBJ2-7; D might be TRBD1 (6 bases). The CDR3 consists of 15 residues. The germline CDR1 and CDR2 sequences are MGHRA and YSYEKL. With 0 bases removed from V and 6 bases from J, the gap between germline ends came to 15 bases. The CDR3 protein is CASSQESAGGAEQYF. The CDR3 region has the DNA TGCGCCAGCAGCCAAGAGTCGGCTGGGGGCGCCGAGCAGTACTTC.

To note about this clone: This sample includes further DNA sequences coding for the same CDR3. The chain employs TRBV4-3 and TRBJ1-1; D remains unclear. Per germline, CDR1 LGHNA and CDR2 YSLEER. This CDR3 has 13 amino acids. V was trimmed by 4 bases and J by 2 bases, leaving 8 bases between them. The CDR3 nucleotides are TGCGCCAGCAGCCGGACGGGAAACACTGAAGCTTTCTTT. Protein: CASSRTGNTEAFF.

This chain joins TRBV5-1 and TRBJ2-6; 11 bases agree with TRBD2. This CDR3 is built from 20 residues. Germline lookup yields CDR1 SGHRS and CDR2 YFSETQ. V lost 4 bases to trimming and J lost 0 bases; unmatched junction nucleotides: 12. The CDR3 bases are TGCGCCAGCAGCGGCGGACTAGCGGGTGGGGCCCGCTCTGGGGCCAACGTCCTGACTTTC. This codes for CASSGGLAGGARSGANVLTF.

V gene TRBV29-1 combines with J gene TRBJ2-7; 12 bases agree with TRBD2. This CDR3 is built from 14 residues. In germline, CDR1 is SQVTM, CDR2 ANQGSEA. V lost 6 bases to trimming and J lost 2 bases; unmatched junction nucleotides: 5. The CDR3 coding sequence is TGCAGCGTCCTTGGACTAGCGGGACCCTACGAGCAGTACTTC. Translation: CSVLGLAGPYEQYF.

V usage is TRBV5-1 and J usage is TRBJ2-1; 12 bases fit TRBD2. The CDR3 length is 16 residues. The V gene's germline CDR1 is SGHRS and CDR2 YFSETQ. V dropped 4 bases and J dropped 0; count of bases not matched to a gene: 2. The CDR3 region has the DNA TGCGCCAGCAGCCAACTAGCGGGAGGCTCCTACAATGAGCAGTTCTTC. Residues: CASSQLAGGSYNEQFF.

The chain employs TRBV5-5 and TRBJ2-1, with TRBD1 matching over 8 bases. CDR1 SGHKS and CDR2 YYEKEE come from the germline V gene (reference sequence). The CDR3 is made up of 16 amino acids. Losses at the gene ends were 4 bases for V and 2 bases for J; bases not matched to a gene: 8. The DNA of the CDR3 is TGTGCCAGCAGCAAATCCGGGACAGGACCCTACAATGAGCAGTTCTTC. It translates to CASSKSGTGPYNEQFF. The variable domain in full, with the rest retrieved from reference TRBV5-5 and TRBJ2-1, is DAGVTQSPTHLIKTRGQQVTLRCSPISGHKSVSWYQQVLGQGPQFIFQYYEKEERGRGNFPDRFSARQFPNYSSELNVNALLLGDSALYLCASSKSGTGPYNEQFFGPGTRLTVL.

The chain joins TRBV7-2 to TRBJ1-6; weak D call: TRBD1 (5 bases). CDR1 and CDR2 (germline): SGHTA, FQGNSA. The CDR3 has 15 residues. V was pared by 5 bases and J by 8 bases, with 16 bases between. CDR3 region: CASSPAGVIDSPLHF. Written as DNA, the CDR3 is TGTGCCAGCAGCCCAGCGGGGGTTATTGATTCACCCCTCCACTTT.

This clone came up a few times. V usage is TRBV6-1 and J usage is TRBJ1-6; D is uncertain. The CDR3 runs to 13 residues. Trimming cost V 7 bases and J 4 bases, with 8 bases left between them. Looked up from germline, CDR1 is MNHNS and CDR2 is SASEGT. The CDR3 loop is CASTGGYNSPLHF. The CDR3, as DNA: TGTGCCAGCACCGGAGGGTATAATTCACCCCTCCACTTT.

The V and J genes are TRBV4-2 and TRBJ2-1; 9 nucleotides align to TRBD2. CDR3 length equals 15 residues. Germline values: CDR1 LGHNA, CDR2 YNFKEQ. After removal of 5 bases from V and 4 bases from J, the junction contained 6 bases not matched to a gene. CDR3 sequence (DNA): TGTGCCAGCAGCGAGAGACTAGCGGTATACAATGAGCAGTTCTTC. This codes for CASSERLAVYNEQFF.

Concerning this clone: Within the sample, other DNA sequences also encode this same CDR3. The chain is built from TRBV29-1 and TRBJ1-1; D is ambiguous. Trimming removed 4 bases from V and 0 bases from J, with 9 bases in between. The germline V gene has CDR1 SQVTM and CDR2 ANQGSEA. The CDR3 is 13 amino acids. CDR3 amino acids: CSVGGGMNTEAFF. In DNA, the CDR3 is TGCAGCGTTGGCGGAGGTATGAACACTGAAGCTTTCTTT.

This chain connects TRBV4-2 to TRBJ2-3; 7 positions match TRBD2. This CDR3 is 16 amino acids long. The trim removed 4 bases at V and 1 base at J, leaving 8 bases unmatched. CDR1 is LGHNA, CDR2 YNFKEQ, per germline. The CDR3, as DNA: TGTGCCAGCAGCCTCGTTCCGGGAGGTCGCACAGATACGCAGTATTTT. Amino acid sequence: CASSLVPGGRTDTQYF.

This clone was seen a single time. The chain couples TRBV30 to TRBJ1-2; D may be TRBD1 (6 bases). The V end lost 5 bases, the J end lost 7 bases, and 14 bases lay between the germline ends. Germline V CDR1 and CDR2: GTSNPN, SVGIG (reference sequence). This CDR3 spans 12 amino acids. The CDR3 DNA is TGTGCCTGGGTGGCAGGGGCGGTTGGCTACACCTTC. It translates to CAWVAGAVGYTF.

The CDR3 DNA reads as TGCAGCGTTCGGGACTGGACAGGGAGGAACACTGAAGCTTTCTTT. Protein: CSVRDWTGRNTEAFF. The J gene is TRBJ1-1, the V gene TRBV29-1, with TRBD1 matching 8 bases. Per germline, CDR1 SQVTM and CDR2 ANQGSEA. With 5 bases clipped from V and 1 base from J, the junction kept 9 bases outside the gene matches. CDR3 length: 15 amino acids.

The chain has TRBV30 and TRBJ1-2; a possible D gene is TRBD1 (5 bases). CDR1 and CDR2 from the germline V gene are GTSNPN and SVGIG (reference sequence). This CDR3 comprises 15 residues. V shed 0 bases and J shed 4 bases, with 15 bases lying between them. CDR3 protein: CAWSVLPQEGYGYTF. DNA for the CDR3: TGTGCCTGGAGTGTGCTTCCACAGGAAGGCTATGGCTACACCTTC.

Here the CDR3 reads CASSLGQGKDEQFF. CDR3 sequence (DNA): TGTGCCAGCAGCTTAGGACAGGGGAAGGATGAGCAGTTCTTC. The chain carries TRBV11-3 and TRBJ2-1; 8 bases are a match to TRBD1. V trimming: 1 base; J trimming: 8 bases; junction bases outside the gene matches: 4. In germline, CDR1 is SGHNT, CDR2 YENEEA. There are 14 residues in the CDR3.

V gene TRBV18 combines with J gene TRBJ1-2; D gene ambiguous. The V and J ends lost 0 bases and 4 bases respectively, with 12 bases between them. CDR3 length: 15 amino acids. Per germline, CDR1 KGHSH and CDR2 LQKENI. In DNA, the CDR3 is TGTGCCAGCTCACCACCTCAGTCAGGTGGCTATGGCTACACCTTC. Translating gives CASSPPQSGGYGYTF.

The chain links TRBV7-2 to TRBJ1-1; no reliable D call. The length of the CDR3 is 13 residues. Trimming pared 1 base from V and 12 bases from J, leaving 15 bases between. Germline V CDR1 and CDR2: SGHTA, FQGNSA. For the CDR3, the DNA is TGTGCCAGCAGCTTAGGAATAGCCGTAGGCCCTTTCTTT. Translating it yields CASSLGIAVGPFF.

This chain links TRBV14 with TRBJ1-1, with 11 bases fitting TRBD1. V dropped 3 bases and J dropped 6; count of bases not matched to a gene: 6. The germline gives CDR1 SGHDN, CDR2 FVKESK. The CDR3 contains 15 residues. The CDR3, as DNA: TGTGCCAGCAGCCAGGACAGGGGGCGAAGCTCTGAAGCTTTCTTT. Protein sequence: CASSQDRGRSSEAFF.

V usage is TRBV2 and J usage is TRBJ1-5, with TRBD1 identical over 9 bases. The V gene's germline CDR1 is SNHLY and CDR2 FYNNEI. The CDR3 has 14 residues. The J segment lost 6 bases and the V segment lost 6 bases, leaving 6 bases of the junction unmatched. The CDR3: CASSPGTGFQPQHF. The CDR3 nucleotides read TGTGCCAGCAGCCCCGGGACAGGGTTTCAGCCCCAGCATTTT.

CDR3 amino acids: CASTPRGVNYGYTF. DNA of the CDR3: TGTGCCAGCACCCCTCGGGGGGTAAACTATGGCTACACCTTC. The chain carries TRBV6-6 and TRBJ1-2; TRBD1 might be the D (5 bases). Trimming took off 7 bases at V and 2 bases at J, with 14 bases between the two ends. Germline V gives CDR1 MNHNY, CDR2 SVGAGI (reference sequence). The CDR3 is 14 residues long.

For the CDR3, the DNA is TGTGCCAGTGCCCAGGGGAGCAATCAGCCCCAGCATTTT. Amino acids: CASAQGSNQPQHF. The V call is TRBV19, the J call TRBJ1-5; D possibly corresponds to TRBD1 (6 bases). Germline V gene data show CDR1 as LNHDA and CDR2 as SQIVND (reference sequence). This CDR3 region has 13 residues. V was clipped by 8 bases and J by 1 base, with 9 bases between them. The variable domain in full, completed from reference TRBV19 and TRBJ1-5, reads DGGITQSPKYLFRKEGQNVTLSCEQNLNHDAMYWYRQDPGQGLRLIYYSQIVNDFQKGDIAEGYSVSREKKESFPLTVTSAQKNPTAFYLCASAQGSNQPQHFGDGTRLSIL.

This rearrangement joins TRBV10-2 to TRBJ2-3; 7 bases are shared with TRBD1. V trimming: 3 bases; J trimming: 4 bases; junction bases outside the gene matches: 7. CDR3 length: 15 amino acids. In germline, CDR1 is WSHSY, CDR2 SAAADI. The CDR3 loop is CASSEPRTGADTQYF. The DNA for the CDR3 is TGCGCCAGCAGTGAACCCAGGACAGGAGCAGATACGCAGTATTTT.

The chain is built from TRBV9 and TRBJ1-2; weak D call: TRBD1 (5 bases). The CDR3 contains 11 residues. The germline gives CDR1 SGDLS, CDR2 YYNGEE. With 3 bases removed from V and 8 bases from J, the gap between germline ends came to 8 bases. The CDR3 DNA reads as TGTGCCAGCAGCGCGGACAAGGGCTACACCTTC. Translated: CASSADKGYTF.

This chain uses TRBV7-2 with TRBJ1-3; D is possibly TRBD1 (5 bases). V dropped 3 bases and J dropped 7 bases, with 10 bases sitting between them. The CDR3 has 13 residues. Germline V lookup: CDR1 SGHTA, CDR2 FQGNSA. The CDR3 region has the DNA TGTGCCAGCAGCTTGGGCGGGGGGAACACCATATATTTT. As protein: CASSLGGGNTIYF.

The chain uses TRBV7-9 and TRBJ1-1; D remains ambiguous. The CDR3 totals 13 residues. CDR1 is SEHNR and CDR2 is FQNEAQ in the germline V gene (reference sequence). Trimming removed 7 bases from V and 1 base from J, with 10 bases in between. CDR3 protein: CASTSTPNTEAFF. DNA for the CDR3: TGTGCCAGCACCTCCACACCGAACACTGAAGCTTTCTTT.

This chain links TRBV19 with TRBJ1-3; TRBD1 aligns across 10 bases. The germline V gene has CDR1 LNHDA and CDR2 SQIVND (reference sequence). The CDR3 covers 16 residues. Trimming removed 3 bases from V and 2 bases from J; junction bases left unmatched: 4. The chain's CDR3 is CASSIGGQGAGNTIYF. Here the CDR3 DNA reads TGTGCCAGTAGTATCGGTGGACAGGGGGCTGGAAACACCATATATTTT.

This clone was detected only once. The chain has TRBV5-4 and TRBJ2-2, with TRBD1 as a possible D gene (6 bases). CDR3 length equals 15 residues. V was trimmed by 0 bases and J by 4 bases, leaving 10 bases between them. Looked up from germline, CDR1 is SGHNT and CDR2 is YYREEE (reference sequence). The DNA for the CDR3 is TGTGCCAGCAGCTTGGGGGACACTTCCACCGGGGAGCTGTTTTTT. This sequence encodes CASSLGDTSTGELFF.

This sequence joins TRBV2 and TRBJ2-7; 7 bases map to TRBD2. CDR3 size: 16 residues. Germline assignment: CDR1 SNHLY and CDR2 FYNNEI. The trim removed 6 bases at V and 0 bases at J, leaving 11 bases unmatched. CDR3 in DNA: TGTGCCAGCAGGGGCGGTTACAGCGGGAACTCCTACGAGCAGTACTTC. Residues: CASRGGYSGNSYEQYF.

The genes are TRBV18 and TRBJ2-1, with D perhaps TRBD2 (6 bases). Trimming pared 4 bases from V and 13 bases from J, leaving 14 bases between. CDR1 is KGHSH, CDR2 LQKENI, per germline. The CDR3 runs 12 residues. The CDR3 loop reads CASSRPGLEQFF. CDR3 nucleotide sequence: TGTGCCAGCTCACGACCGGGACTGGAACAGTTCTTC.